This entry lists 2 T cell receptor beta chains sequenced from one sample in a study of cytomegalovirus exposure and HLA in healthy donors. Primers for the PCR totalled 60 Vbeta and 13 Jbeta. Clones were sequenced by immunoSEQ multiplex PCR, and TCRdb holds only the in-frame ones, with some missing. The table shows some 200,000 clones, with about 80% occurring only once. Sequenced input: PBMCs. The source is a middle-aged woman in good health and CMV-seronegative.

The chain employs TRBV6-1 and TRBJ1-2; 12 bases are a match to TRBD1. CDR1 is MNHNS and CDR2 is SASEGT in the germline V gene. The CDR3 sequence is 13 residues long. J gave up 6 bases and V 6 bases, and 2 bases lay outside the gene matches. The CDR3 loop reads CASRGQGANGYTF. CDR3 DNA: TGTGCCAGCAGGGGACAGGGGGCGAATGGCTACACCTTC.

This chain connects TRBV5-1 to TRBJ2-3; 13 positions match TRBD2. The CDR3 has 16 amino acids. Germline V gene sequence: CDR1 SGHRS, CDR2 YFSETQ. V gave up 4 bases and J gave up 6 bases; unmatched junction bases: 8. The CDR3 DNA is TGCGCCAGCAGCCCGGCTGGGACTAGCGGGGCGGATACGCAGTATTTT. It codes for CASSPAGTSGADTQYF. The whole variable domain, filled in from reference TRBV5-1 and TRBJ2-3, reads KAGVTQTPRYLIKTRGQQVTLSCSPISGHRSVSWYQQTPGQGLQFLFEYFSETQRNKGNFPGRFSGRQFSNSRSEMNVSTLELGDSALYLCASSPAGTSGADTQYFGPGTRLTVL.